These 17 T cell receptor beta chains originate from one sample sequenced in a study. TCRdb analysed the 5' RACE reads with MiXCR anew, one entry per CDR3 protein. The sample contains about 57,000 distinct CDR3 sequences, roughly 28% of which appear only once. The sorted Tregs were CD4+CD25+CD127-/low cells. Specimen: tumor-infiltrating Tregs sorted from the breast tumor. All receptors derive from a female donor with breast cancer.

This clonotype has more than one count but fewer than ten. The chain carries TRBV28 and TRBJ1-5; D unresolved. This CDR3 contains 13 residues. Germline V gene lookup returns CDR1 MDHEN and CDR2 SYDVKM. V lost 1 base to trimming and J lost 7 bases, with 8 bases between them. The CDR3 nucleotides read TGTGCCAGCAGTTTATCCCTCTCCCAGCCCCAGCATTTT. Amino acids: CASSLSLSQPQHF.

The rearrangement joins TRBV7-2 to TRBJ1-5; tentative D call: TRBD1 (5 bases). Per germline, CDR1 SGHTA and CDR2 FQGNSA. The CDR3 is 14 amino acids. V was cut by 1 base and J by 11 bases, with 15 bases left in between. DNA for the CDR3: TGTGCCAGCAGCTTAGATCAGGGCAGGGAGACCCAGCATTTT. Its protein is CASSLDQGRETQHF.

V and J are TRBV9 and TRBJ1-1; D is perhaps TRBD1 (5 bases). Per germline, CDR1 SGDLS and CDR2 YYNGEE. V was trimmed by 3 bases and J by 3 bases, leaving 12 bases between them. The CDR3 totals 14 residues. Here the CDR3 DNA reads TGTGCCAGCAGCGAGGACGGGGGGTACACTGAAGCTTTCTTT. Its protein is CASSEDGGYTEAFF.

The chain is built from TRBV6-2 or TRBV6-3 and TRBJ1-6; D unclear. Germline V CDR1 and CDR2: MNHEY, SVGEGT. V was shortened by 0 bases and J by 6 bases, with 3 bases between the two germline ends. The CDR3 extends over 13 amino acids. As DNA, the CDR3 is TGTGCCAGCAGTTACTCGCCTAATTCACCCCTCCACTTT. It codes for CASSYSPNSPLHF.

This sequence joins TRBV6-5 and TRBJ1-1; 7 nucleotides agree with TRBD1. The length of the CDR3 is 14 residues. V dropped 6 bases and J dropped 5; count of bases not matched to a gene: 9. Looked up from germline, CDR1 is MNHEY and CDR2 is SVGAGI. The CDR3 coding sequence is TGTGCCAGCAGACGACAGGGTGGGACAACTGAAGCTTTCTTT. It is translated as CASRRQGGTTEAFF.

This chain connects TRBV12-3 or TRBV12-4 to TRBJ2-5; D unclear. The CDR3 length is 13 residues. The V and J ends lost 3 bases and 5 bases respectively, with 10 bases between them. CDR3 sequence reads: CASSFHVRETQYF. As DNA, the CDR3 is TGTGCCAGCAGTTTTCATGTCCGGGAGACCCAGTACTTC.

The rearrangement links TRBV20-1 to TRBJ1-5; D is ambiguous. CDR3 length equals 16 residues. Germline assignment: CDR1 DFQATT and CDR2 SNEGSKA (reference sequence). Deletions cut 0 bases from V and 0 bases from J, with 12 bases between. The CDR3 DNA reads as TGCAGTGCTAGAGATCAGAGAGCATTTAGCAATCAGCCCCAGCATTTT. Translated: CSARDQRAFSNQPQHF.

With respect to this clonotype: Since a much larger clone is just one base distant, this may be a read error. The chain couples TRBV5-1 to TRBJ1-1; 9 positions agree with TRBD1. The V gene's germline CDR1 is SGHRS and CDR2 YFSETQ. This CDR3 has 14 residues. CDR3 protein: CTSSLGQGSTEAFF. The CDR3 nucleotides read TGCACCAGCAGCTTGGGACAGGGTAGTACTGAAGCTTTCTTT.

This clonotype occurred a few times. J is TRBJ1-5 and V is TRBV28, with D perhaps TRBD1 (5 bases). The CDR3 spans 13 residues. V dropped 5 bases and J dropped 9 bases, with 14 bases sitting between them. Germline V gives CDR1 MDHEN, CDR2 SYDVKM. This chain's CDR3 is CASSKELGTPQHF. The DNA of the CDR3 is TGTGCCAGCAGTAAAGAGTTGGGGACGCCCCAGCATTTT.

This clonotype was recorded many times. The chain combines TRBV7-2 with TRBJ2-5; unclear D gene. Between the trimmed V and J ends, which lost 1 base and 2 bases, there was a span of 11 bases. Germline lookup yields CDR1 SGHTA and CDR2 FQGNSA. CDR3 length equals 15 residues. CDR3 DNA: TGTGCCAGCAGCTTAGGGCTTCCCTCACAAGAGACCCAGTACTTC. Its translation: CASSLGLPSQETQYF.

The sample holds one count of this clonotype. One end of the junction does not line up with germline, which may come from a read error. This rearrangement joins TRBV6-1 to TRBJ1-2, with D possibly TRBD1 on 6 matching bases. The germline V gene has CDR1 MNHNS and CDR2 SASEGT. This CDR3 contains 14 residues. The CDR3 protein is CTSSTPGTFWGHTF. CDR3 nucleotides: TGTACCAGCAGTACCCCCGGGACATTCTGGGGCCACACCTTC.

This chain's CDR3 is CAISIGNSPLHF. CDR3 nucleotides: TGTGCCATCAGTATAGGGAATTCACCCCTCCACTTT. J is TRBJ1-6 and V is TRBV10-3, with unresolved D. The germline V gene encodes CDR1 ENHRY and CDR2 SYGVKD. V lost 5 bases, J lost 7 bases, and 6 bases lay in between. This CDR3 contains 12 residues.

On this clonotype: The junction shows a germline mismatch at one end, possibly a read error. The V and J genes are TRBV7-9 and TRBJ2-7, with 9 bases fitting TRBD1. The CDR3 runs 13 residues. The germline V gene encodes CDR1 SEHNR and CDR2 FQNEAQ (reference sequence). CDR3 DNA: TGTGCCAGCAGGCCGGGACAGGGCTACGAGCGGTACTTC. It specifies CASRPGQGYERYF.

This clonotype was recorded many times. The chain carries TRBV4-3 and TRBJ2-1; D is perhaps TRBD2 (5 bases). There are 16 residues in the CDR3. The germline V and J ends were trimmed by 1 base and 4 bases, with 14 bases remaining between them. Germline-derived CDR1 and CDR2 are LGHNA and YSLEER. The CDR3, as DNA: TGCGCCAGCAGCCAAGTCGGGATCTTCAAGTACAATGAGCAGTTCTTC. The encoded protein is CASSQVGIFKYNEQFF.

This sequence joins TRBV20-1 and TRBJ2-2; D is unclear. V was shortened by 6 bases and J by 6 bases, with 14 bases between the two germline ends. CDR1 and CDR2 (germline): DFQATT, SNEGSKA (reference sequence). The CDR3 covers 13 residues. CDR3 bases: TGCAGTGCCATACGCGTGACCTCCGGGGAGCTGTTTTTT. The encoded protein is CSAIRVTSGELFF.

As to this clonotype: At one end, the junction sequence differs from germline, possibly due to a read error. V is TRBV7-2 and J is TRBJ2-3; 9 bases align to TRBD1. The CDR3 has 16 amino acids. Germline V gene data show CDR1 as SGHTA and CDR2 as FQGNSA. CDR3 in amino acids: CASSARQGGSTDTQCF. As DNA, the CDR3 is TGTGCCAGCAGCGCCCGACAGGGGGGTAGCACAGATACGCAGTGTTTT. Filled out from reference TRBV7-2 and TRBJ2-3, the complete variable domain reads GAGVSQSPSNKVTEKGKDVELRCDPISGHTALYWYRQSLGQGLEFLIYFQGNSAPDKSGLPSDRFSAERTGGSVSTLTIQRTQQEDSAVYLCASSARQGGSTDTQCFGPGTRLTVL.

This clonotype was observed a handful of times. The V gene is TRBV20-1, the J gene TRBJ2-3; possible D gene TRBD1, 6 bases. V was cut by 8 bases and J by 0 bases, with 12 bases left in between. This CDR3 contains 13 residues. Germline CDR1 DFQATT, CDR2 SNEGSKA (reference sequence). CDR3: CSSGDSSTDTQYF. The CDR3 bases are TGCAGTTCAGGGGATTCTAGCACAGATACGCAGTATTTT.